This TCR beta chain emerged from a study of naive and memory T cell subsets. V gave up 4 bases and J gave up 6 bases; unmatched junction bases: 8. The CDR3 runs 14 residues. Germline CDR1 is SGHKS and CDR2 is YYEKEE (reference sequence). Two oligonucleotides, mixed equimolar, formed the beta constant-region primer covering TRBC1 and TRBC2. Ligated cDNA was amplified by four rounds of PCR with nested alpha and beta constant-region primers and SP2. MiXCR, applied by TCRdb to the UMI-ligation and nested PCR reads, yields one record per CDR3 protein. Found here are some 110,000 distinct CDR3 sequences, 13% to 15% of them singletons; the top ten hold approximately 2.6%. Study results and limitations: Possibly reflecting memory cells re-expressing CD45RA, a few larger clonotypes occurred in naive repertoires, especially CD8.

The table lists this clonotype with a few counts. What it recognizes is unknown. This rearrangement joins TRBV5-5 to TRBJ2-7; 9 bases fit TRBD1. Input material: naive CD8+ T cells from blood. This TCR was recovered from a human donor in good health. CDR3 residues: CASSDTGGSFEQYF. As DNA, the CDR3 is TGTGCCAGCAGCGATACAGGGGGCTCGTTCGAGCAGTACTTC.